A single sample gave rise to the 5 T cell receptor beta chains below, sequenced in a study of STAT3 mutations in large granular lymphocyte leukemia. No antigen has been assigned to these receptors. General study results and limits: Every T-cell large granular lymphocyte leukemia patient had at least one immunodominant TCR beta clonotype.

The protocol was immunoSEQ multiplex PCR, while the TCRdb copy is restricted to in-frame clones and leaves out a portion. The repertoire holds 5,500 to 6,500 clones, with 77% as singletons. Material: peripheral blood mononuclear cells. The source of these receptors is a man aged 35 to 55 with T-cell large granular lymphocyte leukemia. Some clones in this sample may be carry-over from other donors' samples.

This chain links TRBV19 with TRBJ1-4; weak D call: TRBD1 (5 bases). The CDR3 contains 13 residues. Germline CDR1 reads LNHDA; CDR2 reads SQIVND (reference sequence). Trimming shortened V by 3 bases and J by 14 bases, and 16 bases separated the two germline ends. CDR3 coding DNA: TGTGCCAGTAGTATTTCCTGGGGACGCCCTCTGTTTTTT. As protein: CASSISWGRPLFF.

The chain recombines TRBV27 with TRBJ1-2, with a weak D call TRBD1 (6 bases). The CDR3 is 13 amino acids. V gave up 6 bases and J gave up 2 bases, with 10 bases separating them. Germline CDR1 reads MNHEY; CDR2 reads SMNVEV (reference sequence). In nucleotides, the CDR3 is TGTGCCAGCAGCCGGACAGTCAACTATGGCTACACCTTC. This sequence encodes CASSRTVNYGYTF.

V and J are TRBV19 and TRBJ2-3; 10 positions match TRBD1. Germline CDR1 LNHDA, CDR2 SQIVND (reference sequence). The CDR3 is 15 residues long. The V segment lost 6 bases and the J segment 1 base; nucleotides outside the gene matches: 4. The CDR3 region has the DNA TGTGCCAGTAGGCGGGGGACAGGGGGCACAGATACGCAGTATTTT. Its translation is CASRRGTGGTDTQYF.

The chain uses TRBV18 and TRBJ1-3, with TRBD1 as a possible D gene (5 bases). Trimming shortened V by 2 bases and J by 1 base, and 9 bases separated the two germline ends. Germline CDR1 KGHSH, CDR2 LQKENI. The CDR3 sequence is 15 residues long. CDR3 sequence (DNA): TGTGCCAGCTCACCAGCCAGGGCTTCTGGAAACACCATATATTTT. It encodes CASSPARASGNTIYF.

In this sample, this clone turned up a few times. The CDR3 region has the DNA TGTGCCAGCAGCCAGGGGAACACAGATACGCAGTATTTT. This codes for CASSQGNTDTQYF. V and J are TRBV7-2 and TRBJ2-3, with D perhaps matching TRBD1 (6 bases). The CDR3 has 13 residues. With 5 bases removed from V and 2 bases from J, the gap between germline ends came to 8 bases. Germline V lookup: CDR1 SGHTA, CDR2 FQGNSA.